This note documents a single T cell receptor beta chain sequence. This specimen belongs to a study of blood T cell repertoires in COVID-19. On the study more broadly: Samples of COVID-19 (acute and convalescent) were obtained from the United States, Italy and Spain. In each case, the material was cDNA or gDNA derived from T cells, B-cell-depleted T cells, or PBMCs.

In the original processing: Amplification from reference gene primers served as the basis for estimated nucleated cell counts. Assay: immunoSEQ multiplex PCR; the TCRdb copy retains only in-frame clones and omits some. V, J and clone size are taken as reported in that table, and D and trimming were inferred from the DNA itself. Of 120,000 or so clones in the sample, roughly 90% were seen once. CDR1 is SGDLS and CDR2 is YYNGEE in the germline V gene. The ends lost 4 bases at V and 3 bases at J; junction bases unmatched: 6. The CDR3 length is 14 residues. The sample taken for sequencing was peripheral blood. The receptor was isolated from a man aged 50-59 years with acute or convalescent COVID-19. This chain joins TRBV9 and TRBJ1-2; the match to TRBD1 covers 7 bases. The CDR3 reads CASSRTGVDYGYTF. CDR3 DNA sequence: TGTGCCAGCAGCAGAACAGGGGTAGACTATGGCTACACCTTC.